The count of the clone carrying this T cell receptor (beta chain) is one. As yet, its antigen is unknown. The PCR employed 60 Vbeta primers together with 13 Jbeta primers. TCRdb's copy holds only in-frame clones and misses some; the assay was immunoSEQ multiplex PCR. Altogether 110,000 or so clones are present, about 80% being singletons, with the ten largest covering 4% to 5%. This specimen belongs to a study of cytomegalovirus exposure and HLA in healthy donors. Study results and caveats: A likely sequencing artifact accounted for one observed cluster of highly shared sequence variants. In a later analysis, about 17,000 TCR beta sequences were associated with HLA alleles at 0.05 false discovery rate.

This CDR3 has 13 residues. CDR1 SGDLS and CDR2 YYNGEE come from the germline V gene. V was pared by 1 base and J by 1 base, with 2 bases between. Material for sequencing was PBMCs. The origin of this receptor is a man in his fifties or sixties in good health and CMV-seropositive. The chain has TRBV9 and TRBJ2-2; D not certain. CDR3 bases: TGTGCCAGCAGCGTACAGAACACCGGGGAGCTGTTTTTT. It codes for CASSVQNTGELFF. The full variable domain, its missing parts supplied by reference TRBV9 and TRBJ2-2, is DSGVTQTPKHLITATGQRVTLRCSPRSGDLSVYWYQQSLDQGLQFLIQYYNGEERAKGNILERFSAQQFPDLHSELNLSSLELGDSALYFCASSVQNTGELFFGEGSRLTVL.